A single sample gave rise to the 17 T cell receptor beta chains below, sequenced in a study of regulatory T cells in long-lasting Graves disease. As for time point: newly diagnosed GD, antithyroid drugs for less than 3 months. There was RNA extracted from PBMCs, and the TCR library was made from it. CDR3 regions were amplified by Arm-PCR using iRepertoire HTBI primers to build TCR beta libraries. Each CDR3 protein is one row after TCRdb ran MiXCR on the multiplex PCR reads. Of roughly 420,000 distinct CDR3 sequences in the sample, roughly 17% were seen once. This sample also belongs to another study, concerning T cells in Graves' hyperthyroidism and ophthalmopathy.

The sequencing used peripheral blood mononuclear cells (PBMCs), collected at new diagnosis, from a patient treated with antithyroid drugs. The receptor source for this set is a woman in her 30s with Graves disease.

This clonotype was counted ten times or more. The rearrangement uses TRBV6-2 or TRBV6-3 and TRBJ2-7, with D possibly matching TRBD2 (5 bases). CDR1 and CDR2 (germline): MNHEY, SVGEGT. CDR3 size: 15 residues. V was cut by 6 bases and J by 2 bases, with 17 bases left in between. The CDR3 bases are TGTGCCAGCAGCTACAACCCGGAGGTGGCCTACGAGCAGTACTTC. As protein: CASSYNPEVAYEQYF.

This clonotype was seen repeatedly, ten times or more. This chain connects TRBV11-2 to TRBJ2-1; D is undetermined. V was trimmed by 2 bases and J by 5 bases, leaving 13 bases between them. The germline gives CDR1 SGHAT, CDR2 FQNNGV. This CDR3 spans 15 amino acids. Here the CDR3 reads CASSLSRASHNEQFF. The CDR3 DNA reads TGTGCCAGCAGCTTAAGCCGGGCCTCACACAATGAGCAGTTCTTC.

This clonotype was seen ten or more times. V gene TRBV7-6 combines with J gene TRBJ2-3; TRBD2 agrees at 10 bases. CDR1 and CDR2 from the germline V gene are SGHVS and FNYEAQ. This CDR3 spans 17 amino acids. The junction had 9 bases not matched to a gene; V was cut back by 1 base and J by 5 bases. The CDR3 spells CASSLVIAGGLEDTQYF. The CDR3 nucleotides read TGTGCCAGCAGCTTAGTAATAGCGGGAGGCCTGGAAGATACGCAGTATTTT.

This clonotype occurred many times. The chain has TRBV28 and TRBJ1-5, with D unclear. This CDR3 comprises 15 residues. The germline V gene has CDR1 MDHEN and CDR2 SYDVKM. Trimming took 6 bases from V and 7 from J, leaving 19 bases between them. The CDR3 loop is CASSAYVVPGQPQHF. The CDR3 bases are TGTGCCAGCAGCGCCTATGTAGTGCCGGGGCAGCCCCAGCATTTT. The variable domain in full, completed from reference TRBV28 and TRBJ1-5, reads DVKVTQSSRYLVKRTGEKVFLECVQDMDHENMFWYRQDPGLGLRLIYFSYDVKMKEKGDIPEGYSVSREKKERFSLILESASTNQTSMYLCASSAYVVPGQPQHFGDGTRLSIL.

There are many counts of this clonotype. The rearrangement links TRBV28 to TRBJ2-2; TRBD2 aligns across 8 bases. Trimming removed 5 bases from V and 6 bases from J; junction bases left unmatched: 5. CDR3 size: 14 residues. Germline V gene data show CDR1 as MDHEN and CDR2 as SYDVKM. The CDR3 DNA is TGTGCCAGCAGTGGAGCGGGAGCCTCCGGGGAGCTGTTTTTT. It translates to CASSGAGASGELFF.

This clonotype has at least ten counts. The chain carries TRBV18 and TRBJ1-1; D perhaps matches TRBD1 (5 bases). The CDR3 is 13 residues long. The germline V and J ends were trimmed by 5 bases and 4 bases, with 11 bases remaining between them. The germline gives CDR1 KGHSH, CDR2 LQKENI. CDR3 loop: CASSGGPGTEAFF. The CDR3, as DNA: TGTGCCAGCTCAGGGGGACCGGGCACTGAAGCTTTCTTT.

This clonotype occurred many times. This sequence joins TRBV5-1 and TRBJ2-7; TRBD1 matches 11 bases. Germline V gene sequence: CDR1 SGHRS, CDR2 YFSETQ. The V gene end was trimmed by 2 bases and the J gene end by 6 bases; junction bases not matched to a gene: 4. The CDR3 has 14 residues. This chain's CDR3 is CASSFFGTGGEQYF. For the CDR3, the DNA is TGCGCCAGCAGCTTTTTCGGGACAGGGGGCGAGCAGTACTTC.

This clonotype appeared many times. The chain employs TRBV3-1 and TRBJ2-2, with D perhaps matching TRBD1 (6 bases). This CDR3 has 16 residues. From germline, CDR1 is LGHDT and CDR2 YNNKEL (reference sequence). V was clipped by 4 bases and J by 1 base, with 13 bases between them. CDR3 nucleotide sequence: TGTGCCAGCAGCCGATCCGGGACAAGGAACACCGGGGAGCTGTTTTTT. It translates to CASSRSGTRNTGELFF.

The J gene is TRBJ2-1, the V gene TRBV20-1, with 10 bases fitting TRBD2. The V gene's germline CDR1 is DFQATT and CDR2 SNEGSKA (reference sequence). The CDR3 totals 16 residues. The ends lost 3 bases at V and 12 bases at J; junction bases unmatched: 17. The CDR3 sequence: CSASRTRASGSRGQFF. CDR3 coding DNA: TGCAGTGCTAGCCGAACCCGGGCTAGCGGGAGCAGAGGGCAGTTCTTC.

This clonotype was detected a few times. This chain joins TRBV5-1 and TRBJ2-3, with D perhaps TRBD2 (6 bases). V shed 5 bases and J shed 0 bases, with 10 bases lying between them. The germline gives CDR1 SGHRS, CDR2 YFSETQ. There are 14 residues in the CDR3. This CDR3 reads CASSRGTSTDTQYF. For the CDR3, the DNA is TGCGCCAGCAGTCGAGGGACTAGCACAGATACGCAGTATTTT.

The table lists this clonotype with many counts. The chain couples TRBV12-3 or TRBV12-4 to TRBJ2-5; 12 bases are shared with TRBD2. V was clipped by 6 bases and J by 3 bases; unmatched bases: 2. CDR3 length: 14 amino acids. The CDR3 nucleotides read TGTGCCAGCAGGGGACTAGCGGGCGAAGAGACCCAGTACTTC. The encoded protein is CASRGLAGEETQYF.

The V call is TRBV6-1, the J call TRBJ1-3, with D possibly TRBD1 on 6 matching bases. This CDR3 contains 14 residues. Germline V CDR1 and CDR2: MNHNS, SASEGT. V was trimmed by 6 bases and J by 0 bases, leaving 9 bases between them. The CDR3: CASRADSSGNTIYF. DNA of the CDR3: TGTGCCAGCAGAGCGGACAGCTCTGGAAACACCATATATTTT.

This clonotype was seen at least ten times. The chain carries TRBV3-1 and TRBJ2-3, with D perhaps TRBD1 (6 bases). Trimming took 1 base from V and 15 from J, leaving 14 bases between them. This CDR3 contains 12 residues. Germline CDR1 and CDR2: LGHDT and YNNKEL (reference sequence). The CDR3 here is CASSQAAQGPYF. In DNA form, the CDR3 reads TGTGCCAGCAGCCAAGCCGCTCAGGGGCCATATTTT.

The V and J genes are TRBV6-1 and TRBJ2-7; 7 positions match TRBD1. Trimming at V came to 3 bases and at J to 1 base, leaving 3 bases not matched to a gene. This CDR3 contains 14 residues. CDR1 is MNHNS, CDR2 SASEGT, per germline. CDR3 in amino acids: CASSDTGVSYEQYF. CDR3 nucleotides: TGTGCCAGCAGTGACACAGGGGTATCCTACGAGCAGTACTTC.

In its sample, this clonotype was seen many times. The chain joins TRBV6-1 to TRBJ1-6, with 8 bases aligning to TRBD1. This CDR3 has 16 amino acids. Germline CDR1 and CDR2: MNHNS and SASEGT. Germline trimming cut 6 bases from V and 9 bases from J; bases unmatched to any gene: 13. The CDR3 DNA sequence: TGTGCCAGCAGATTTGACAGGGGCGGAATAGGTTCACCCCTCCACTTT. Its translation: CASRFDRGGIGSPLHF.

This clonotype was counted at least ten times. The J gene is TRBJ2-5, the V gene TRBV20-1; D unclear. The germline V gene encodes CDR1 DFQATT and CDR2 SNEGSKA (reference sequence). The CDR3 is 11 amino acids. V gave up 6 bases and J gave up 5 bases, with 10 bases separating them. In DNA form, the CDR3 reads TGCAGTGCAACCCCGGCGGAGACCCAGTACTTC. This gives the protein CSATPAETQYF.

This chain uses TRBV19 with TRBJ2-5; 11 nucleotides line up with TRBD2. CDR1 and CDR2 from the germline V gene are LNHDA and SQIVND (reference sequence). Losses at the gene ends were 3 bases for V and 4 bases for J; bases not matched to a gene: 10. There are 17 residues in the CDR3. The CDR3 nucleotides read TGTGCCAGTAGTATTAATATGGGACTAGCGGCCCGAGAGACCCAGTACTTC. Amino acid sequence: CASSINMGLAARETQYF. The variable domain in full, with the rest retrieved from reference TRBV19 and TRBJ2-5, is DGGITQSPKYLFRKEGQNVTLSCEQNLNHDAMYWYRQDPGQGLRLIYYSQIVNDFQKGDIAEGYSVSREKKESFPLTVTSAQKNPTAFYLCASSINMGLAARETQYFGPGTRLLVL.